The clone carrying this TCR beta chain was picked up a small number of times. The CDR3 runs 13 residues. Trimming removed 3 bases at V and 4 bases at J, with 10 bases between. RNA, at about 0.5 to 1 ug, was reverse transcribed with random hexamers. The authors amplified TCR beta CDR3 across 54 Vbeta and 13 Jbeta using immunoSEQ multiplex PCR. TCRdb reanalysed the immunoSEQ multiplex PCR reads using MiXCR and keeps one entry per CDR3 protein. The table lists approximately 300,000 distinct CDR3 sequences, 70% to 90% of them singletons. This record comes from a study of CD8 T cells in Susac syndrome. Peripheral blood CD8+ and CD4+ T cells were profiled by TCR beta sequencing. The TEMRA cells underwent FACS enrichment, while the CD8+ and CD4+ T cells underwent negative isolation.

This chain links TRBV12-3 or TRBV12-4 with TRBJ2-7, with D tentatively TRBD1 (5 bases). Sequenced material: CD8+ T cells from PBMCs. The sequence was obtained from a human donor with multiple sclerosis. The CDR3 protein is CASSFTGDYEQYF. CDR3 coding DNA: TGTGCCAGCAGTTTTACAGGTGATTACGAGCAGTACTTC.